This T cell receptor (beta chain) comes out of a study of blood T cell repertoires in COVID-19. The authors' processing: From reference gene primer amplification, estimates of nucleated cell counts were derived. Clones were read by immunoSEQ multiplex PCR, and TCRdb kept only the in-frame ones, dropping some. Clone size and V and J calls were adopted from that table, with D and trimming inferred from the DNA. The data show more than 85,000 clones, 65% to 90% seen once. Sample: peripheral blood. The sequence came from a man older than 75 with acute or convalescent COVID-19.

As DNA, the CDR3 is TGTGCCAGCAGACTAGAACAAGAGACCCAGTACTTC. This sequence encodes CASRLEQETQYF. The chain carries TRBV3-1 (or the pseudogene TRBV3-2) and TRBJ2-5; a possible D gene is TRBD2 (5 bases). Germline V gives CDR1 LGHDT, CDR2 YNNKEL (reference sequence). The CDR3 length is 12 residues. V lost 6 bases and J lost 2, with 7 bases in between.